What follows are 24 T cell receptor beta chains derived from one specimen sequenced in a study of beta chain features in type 1 diabetes. Study results and limitations: The study found moderately but significantly shorter TCRB CDR3s in all four CD4+ subsets of Type 1 diabetes patients.

Isolated RNA was reverse transcribed in full, so expressed TCRB transcripts were sequenced. Assay: immunoSEQ multiplex PCR; the TCRdb copy retains only in-frame clones and omits some. The table includes about 53,000 clones, just under 65% detected once. No antigen is known for these receptors. Sequencing used stem cell memory CD4+ T cells from blood. Receptors were obtained from a woman in her 30s with type 1 diabetes.

The rearrangement uses TRBV4-1 and TRBJ2-3, with D possibly being TRBD1 (6 bases). The CDR3 totals 15 residues. The germline V gene has CDR1 MGHRA and CDR2 YSYEKL. V gave up 4 bases and J gave up 2 bases, with 13 bases separating them. The chain's CDR3 is CASSPTGDNTDTQYF. The CDR3 DNA is TGCGCCAGCAGCCCGACAGGAGATAACACAGATACGCAGTATTTT.

V and J are TRBV11-1 and TRBJ2-5, with D maybe TRBD1 (6 bases). V dropped 3 bases and J dropped 4 bases, with 15 bases sitting between them. This CDR3 spans 15 amino acids. The germline V gene has CDR1 SGHAT and CDR2 FQDESV (reference sequence). CDR3 coding DNA: TGTGCCAGCAGCTTGCCCCTAGGGGGTGGAGAGACCCAGTACTTC. As protein: CASSLPLGGGETQYF.

This clone was counted only a few times. The DNA is left out, because the CDR3 cannot be placed on it with certainty; the CDR3 is given as TCRdb lists it. The CDR3 sequence: CASSSSNTGELFF. The V and J genes are TRBV28 and TRBJ2-2; the D call TRBD2 from the table was never checked on the DNA. The CDR3 has 13 residues if both end residues are counted. CDR1 is MDHEN and CDR2 is SYDVKM in the germline V gene.

The rearrangement links TRBV19 to TRBJ1-5, with a possible D match to TRBD1 (5 bases). Germline values: CDR1 LNHDA, CDR2 SQIVND (reference sequence). The CDR3 contains 15 residues. The V end lost 0 bases, the J end lost 7 bases, and 13 bases lay between the germline ends. CDR3 nucleotides: TGTGCCAGTAGTATAGAAGGGGTGGCCCGGCAGCCCCAGCATTTT. It translates to CASSIEGVARQPQHF. Using reference TRBV19 and TRBJ1-5 for the parts outside the CDR3, the full variable domain is DGGITQSPKYLFRKEGQNVTLSCEQNLNHDAMYWYRQDPGQGLRLIYYSQIVNDFQKGDIAEGYSVSREKKESFPLTVTSAQKNPTAFYLCASSIEGVARQPQHFGDGTRLSIL.

The V and J genes are TRBV11-2 and TRBJ2-3, with a weak D call TRBD2 (6 bases). Deletions cut 2 bases from V and 1 base from J, with 16 bases between. Germline CDR1 is SGHAT and CDR2 is FQNNGV. The CDR3 is 17 residues long. CDR3: CASSLWGSGLGTDTQYF. Here the CDR3 DNA reads TGTGCCAGCAGCTTATGGGGGAGCGGGTTGGGCACAGATACGCAGTATTTT.

The table lists this clone with a few counts. The chain employs TRBV29-1 and TRBJ1-1; 10 positions agree with TRBD1. The CDR3 length is 12 residues. The V gene end was trimmed by 6 bases and the J gene end by 9 bases; junction bases not matched to a gene: 7. The germline CDR1 and CDR2 sequences are SQVTM and ANQGSEA. The CDR3, as DNA: TGCAGCGTCCAAGGACAGGGGGAAAAAGCTTTCTTT. This sequence encodes CSVQGQGEKAFF.

V usage is TRBV7-9 and J usage is TRBJ2-7; D possibly corresponds to TRBD1 (6 bases). Germline lookup yields CDR1 SEHNR and CDR2 FQNEAQ (reference sequence). With 5 bases removed from V and 8 bases from J, the gap between germline ends came to 10 bases. The CDR3 is 11 residues long. Here the CDR3 DNA reads TGTGCCAGCAGCCAAGGGGGTCAGCAGTACTTC. It translates to CASSQGGQQYF.

The chain recombines TRBV7-3 with TRBJ2-2, with D tentatively TRBD2 (5 bases). Germline V lookup: CDR1 SGHTA, CDR2 FQGTGA. This CDR3 comprises 16 residues. The germline V and J ends were trimmed by 6 bases and 1 base, with 15 bases remaining between them. DNA of the CDR3: TGTGCCAGCAGTCGGACTCTCTTGGGGAACACCGGGGAGCTGTTTTTT. This sequence encodes CASSRTLLGNTGELFF.

The chain has TRBV19 and TRBJ1-1; D perhaps matches TRBD1 (6 bases). This CDR3 is built from 13 residues. V lost 6 bases and J 1 base, leaving 9 bases between the germline ends. Germline CDR1 and CDR2: LNHDA and SQIVND (reference sequence). The CDR3 DNA reads as TGTGCCAGTAGGCGACAGGAGAACACTGAAGCTTTCTTT. This codes for CASRRQENTEAFF.

This clone showed up just a few times. The V and J genes are TRBV18 and TRBJ2-1, with D maybe TRBD2 (5 bases). The V end was cut by 3 bases, the J end by 6 bases, with 15 bases between. The CDR3 is made up of 15 amino acids. Germline values: CDR1 KGHSH, CDR2 LQKENI. The CDR3 is CASSPGVALRNEQFF. The CDR3 DNA follows: TGTGCCAGCTCACCGGGAGTAGCTTTACGCAATGAGCAGTTCTTC.

The gene calls are TRBV7-3 and TRBJ2-1; D perhaps matches TRBD2 (7 bases). V was shortened by 7 bases and J by 6 bases, with 16 bases between the two germline ends. CDR1 is SGHTA and CDR2 is FQGTGA in the germline V gene. This CDR3 has 14 residues. The CDR3 DNA sequence: TGTGCCAGCACCCTCTTTCGGGGGGCCAATGAGCAGTTCTTC. Translating gives CASTLFRGANEQFF.

A single count supports this clone. The gene calls are TRBV28 and TRBJ2-2; 12 nucleotides agree with TRBD1. The germline V gene has CDR1 MDHEN and CDR2 SYDVKM. The junction had 10 bases not matched to a gene; V was cut back by 4 bases and J by 4 bases. The CDR3 runs to 18 residues. The CDR3 loop is CASSSGTGGFSVTGELFF. The CDR3 coding sequence is TGTGCCAGCAGTTCCGGGACAGGGGGCTTTTCGGTCACCGGGGAGCTGTTTTTT.

The chain combines TRBV28 with TRBJ1-4; 10 bases agree with TRBD1. Germline values: CDR1 MDHEN, CDR2 SYDVKM. Losses at the gene ends were 6 bases for V and 8 bases for J; bases not matched to a gene: 3. The CDR3 runs to 13 residues. As DNA, the CDR3 is TGTGCCAGCAGAGGGACAGGGGCCGAAAAACTGTTTTTT. Its protein product is CASRGTGAEKLFF.

The gene calls are TRBV29-1 and TRBJ2-3; D perhaps matches TRBD2 (5 bases). V lost 5 bases and J 6 bases, leaving 12 bases between the germline ends. In germline, CDR1 is SQVTM, CDR2 ANQGSEA. The CDR3 spans 12 residues. CDR3: CSVRVTGDTQYF. As DNA, the CDR3 is TGCAGCGTTCGCGTTACGGGGGATACGCAGTATTTT.

This clone was counted only a few times. The chain uses TRBV27 and TRBJ2-7; 7 bases are shared with TRBD2. V lost 5 bases to trimming and J lost 4 bases; unmatched junction nucleotides: 5. This CDR3 has 13 residues. From germline, CDR1 is MNHEY and CDR2 SMNVEV (reference sequence). Written as DNA, the CDR3 is TGTGCCAGCAGTCAGACTAGCTGGTACGAGCAGTACTTC. Protein: CASSQTSWYEQYF.

J is TRBJ2-1 and V is TRBV7-3; no definite D call. Trimming took off 1 base at V and 5 bases at J, with 18 bases between the two ends. Germline V gene lookup returns CDR1 SGHTA and CDR2 FQGTGA. This CDR3 has 17 residues. DNA for the CDR3: TGTGCCAGCAGCTTAAGGGTCTGGAGAGAATCGAACAATGAGCAGTTCTTC. Its protein is CASSLRVWRESNNEQFF.

The V call is TRBV30, the J call TRBJ2-3; possibly TRBD1 for D (6 bases). Germline CDR1 GTSNPN, CDR2 SVGIG (reference sequence). Trimming stripped 1 base from V and 5 bases from J, with 19 bases between. The CDR3 contains 16 residues. The CDR3 DNA is TGTGCCTGGAGTGGGGGGCGGGCGTCCTCCCGAGATACGCAGTATTTT. Translating it yields CAWSGGRASSRDTQYF.

This clone was seen more than once but under ten times. This chain connects TRBV29-1 to TRBJ1-2; D is undetermined. Trimming left V 1 base short and J 7 bases short, with 13 bases between. From germline, CDR1 is SQVTM and CDR2 ANQGSEA. The CDR3 runs 13 residues. The CDR3 is CSVEGPGNGGYTF. The CDR3 nucleotides read TGCAGCGTTGAAGGTCCGGGGAACGGTGGCTACACCTTC.

The chain is built from TRBV5-1 and TRBJ2-1; 9 bases match TRBD1. J lost 10 bases, V lost 2 bases, and 13 bases had no gene match. The CDR3 is 16 residues long. Germline loops: CDR1 SGHRS, CDR2 YFSETQ. The CDR3 nucleotides read TGCGCCAGCAGCTTAGTTGAAGTTTCACAGGGGGCCGAGCAGTTCTTC. Translating gives CASSLVEVSQGAEQFF.

This clone came up a few times. The chain has TRBV7-3 and TRBJ2-6; D is perhaps TRBD1 (6 bases). In germline, CDR1 is SGHTA, CDR2 FQGTGA. Trimming took off 1 base at V and 4 bases at J, with 11 bases between the two ends. The CDR3 sequence is 16 residues long. The CDR3, as DNA: TGTGCCAGCAGCTTAATGGGGGCCTCCGGGGCCAACGTCCTGACTTTC. Translating it yields CASSLMGASGANVLTF.

This chain uses TRBV5-1 with TRBJ2-1, with D possibly being TRBD2 (5 bases). V lost 0 bases, J lost 1 base, and 8 bases lay in between. Germline-derived CDR1 and CDR2 are SGHRS and YFSETQ. The CDR3 runs to 15 residues. CDR3 sequence (DNA): TGCGCCAGCAGCTTGGTTTCGGGGTCCTACAATGAGCAGTTCTTC. This codes for CASSLVSGSYNEQFF.

This clone was seen a handful of times. V gene TRBV2 combines with J gene TRBJ2-1; 10 bases are a match to TRBD1. J gave up 6 bases and V 8 bases, and 7 bases lay outside the gene matches. In germline, CDR1 is SNHLY, CDR2 FYNNEI. The CDR3 sequence is 14 residues long. This chain's CDR3 is CASDGTGVANEQFF. The CDR3 DNA is TGTGCCAGCGATGGGACAGGGGTTGCCAATGAGCAGTTCTTC.

V gene TRBV5-1 combines with J gene TRBJ2-2; the D is unclear. Germline CDR1 is SGHRS and CDR2 is YFSETQ. The CDR3 extends over 14 amino acids. V was shortened by 2 bases and J by 4 bases, with 9 bases between the two germline ends. Here the CDR3 reads CASSFTGTTGELFF. The DNA of the CDR3 is TGCGCCAGCAGCTTTACTGGTACCACCGGGGAGCTGTTTTTT. Full variable domain (outside the CDR3, taken from reference TRBV5-1 and TRBJ2-2): KAGVTQTPRYLIKTRGQQVTLSCSPISGHRSVSWYQQTPGQGLQFLFEYFSETQRNKGNFPGRFSGRQFSNSRSEMNVSTLELGDSALYLCASSFTGTTGELFFGEGSRLTVL.

This clone appeared once. The V gene is TRBV18, the J gene TRBJ2-1, with D maybe TRBD2 (5 bases). The V end was cut by 0 bases, the J end by 7 bases, with 13 bases between. Germline V lookup: CDR1 KGHSH, CDR2 LQKENI. CDR3 length: 15 residues. In DNA, the CDR3 is TGTGCCAGCTCACCACCTTCGACCCCGGGGAATGAGCAGTTCTTC. This codes for CASSPPSTPGNEQFF.